The clone carrying this T cell receptor beta chain was found many times. Losses at the gene ends were 4 bases for V and 5 bases for J; bases not matched to a gene: 7. The V gene's germline CDR1 is SGHAT and CDR2 FQDESV (reference sequence). The length of the CDR3 is 14 residues. Participants, patients aged 18 to 65, had newly diagnosed hyperthyroidism with a duration under 2 months. TCR beta CDR3 sequences were amplified from RNA transcripts. TCR CDR3 regions were first amplified by RT-PCR with HTBI primers. TCRdb recomputed calls from the multiplex PCR reads with MiXCR, one row per CDR3 protein. The sample has roughly 360,000 distinct CDR3 sequences, about 14% seen once; the top ten hold less than 25%. The data originate from a study of T cells in Graves' hyperthyroidism and ophthalmopathy. Study-wide context: Any treatment followed the collection of peripheral blood at initial diagnosis.

This TCR derives from a man aged 25-40 years with Graves' hyperthyroidism that later progressed to Graves' ophthalmopathy. The chain combines TRBV11-1 with TRBJ2-5, with 7 positions matching TRBD1. Sequencing was carried out using blood. The CDR3 coding sequence is TGTGCCAGCAGCTCCAGGACAGGTCGCGAGACCCAGTACTTC. Protein sequence: CASSSRTGRETQYF.